This record covers a single T cell receptor (beta chain). Its recognized antigen is unknown. No much larger clone exists at a distance of one base, and base qualities are not known. The data belong to a study of T cell repertoires in cytomegalovirus infection (dated by TCRdb to between 2018 and 2021). Some background on the complete study: Because public TCR beta signatures pointed to carriage of CMV infection together with the matching HLA type, the HLA type of each donor mattered for the analysis. Points the paper makes about the study in general: The ex vivo response was dominated by HLA-C-restricted CMV-specific TCR beta clonotypes, which also provided the single most frequent clonotype in two of eight donors. In both this cohort and an independent cohort of some 370 donors, the cumulative frequency of public TCR beta family members distinguished carriers of CMV infection plus the relevant HLA type.

The listed sequencing device is Illumina HiSeq 1500. TCRdb passed the public sequencing reads through fastp at Q25 and MiXCR, retaining productive beta sequences. Rows matching on CDR3 protein sequence are summarized as one entry with the most common DNA and genes. In this sample the table shows around 100,000 distinct CDR3 sequences, around 22% of which occur a single time. The ten largest clones represent about 39% of the sample. The germline V gene sets CDR1 to LGHNA and CDR2 to YSLEER. Relative to germline, V is 1 base shorter and J is 0 bases shorter, with 7 bases between their ends. Including the terminal cysteine and phenylalanine, the CDR3 comprises 15 residues. CDR3 DNA only is kept here, 45 bases in frame from base 1.

This receptor was identified in a human donor in good health (CMV status not recorded). Some clones in this sample may be carry-over from other donors' samples. This receptor chain uses TRBV4-3 and TRBJ1-3; the D gene identity is not certain. Sequences were obtained from CD8+ T cells from PBMCs. CDR3 region: CASSQGIGSGNTIYF. The base sequence is TGCGCCAGCAGCCAAGGTATCGGCTCTGGAAACACCATATATTTT.